The source of this T cell receptor beta chain is a study of beta chain features in type 1 diabetes. Overall study results and limits: Type 1 diabetes patients had TCRB CDR3s that were shorter (moderately but significantly so) in all four CD4+ subsets.

For this clone: Its cognate antigen is unknown.

What was sequenced were expressed TCRB transcripts, since all of the isolated RNA had been reverse transcribed. Sequenced by immunoSEQ multiplex PCR; TCRdb stores in-frame clones only, minus some. This table has some 350,000 clones, over 8.5% appearing once. Germline V gene lookup returns CDR1 MNHEY and CDR2 SVGAGI. The length of the CDR3 is 12 residues. Trimming at V came to 6 bases and at J to 5 bases, leaving 1 base not matched to a gene. The chain has TRBV6-5 and TRBJ2-5; TRBD2 agrees at 9 bases. Sequencing used central memory CD4+ T cells from blood. This TCR was sampled from a man younger than 40 with type 1 diabetes. The CDR3 reads CASSLAGETQYF. DNA of the CDR3: TGTGCCAGCAGCCTAGCGGGGGAGACCCAGTACTTC.